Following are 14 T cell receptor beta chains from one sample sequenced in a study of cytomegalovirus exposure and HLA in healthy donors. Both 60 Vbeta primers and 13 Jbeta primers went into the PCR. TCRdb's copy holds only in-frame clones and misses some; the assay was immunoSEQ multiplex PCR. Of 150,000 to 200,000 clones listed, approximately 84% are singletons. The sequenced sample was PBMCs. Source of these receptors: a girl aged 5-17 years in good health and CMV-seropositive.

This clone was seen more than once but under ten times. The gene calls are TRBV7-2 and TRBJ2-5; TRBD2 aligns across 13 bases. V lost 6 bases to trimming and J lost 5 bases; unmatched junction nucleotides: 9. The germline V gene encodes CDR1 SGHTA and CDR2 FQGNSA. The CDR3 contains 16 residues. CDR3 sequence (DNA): TGTGCCAGCAGTTCAACTAGCGGGGGGGCGCGGGAGACCCAGTACTTC. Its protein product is CASSSTSGGARETQYF.

The CDR3 here is CASSRTGEVAFF. The CDR3 DNA reads TGCGCCAGCAGCAGGACAGGGGAGGTAGCTTTCTTT. The V and J genes are TRBV5-1 and TRBJ1-1, with 9 nucleotides matching TRBD1. Germline V gene data show CDR1 as SGHRS and CDR2 as YFSETQ. The CDR3 length is 12 residues. Trimming took 4 bases from V and 10 from J; bases not matched to a gene: 5.

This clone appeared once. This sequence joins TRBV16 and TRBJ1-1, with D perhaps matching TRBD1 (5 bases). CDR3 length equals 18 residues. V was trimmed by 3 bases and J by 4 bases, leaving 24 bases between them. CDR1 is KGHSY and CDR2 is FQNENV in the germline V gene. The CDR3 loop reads CASSHPSNGAHSGTEAFF. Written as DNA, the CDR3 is TGTGCCAGCAGCCACCCGAGTAATGGGGCGCATAGCGGCACTGAAGCTTTCTTT. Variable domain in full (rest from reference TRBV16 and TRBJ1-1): GEEVAQTPKHLVRGEGQKAKLYCAPIKGHSYVFWYQQVLKNEFKFLISFQNENVFDETGMPKERFSAKCLPNSPCSLEIQATKLEDSAVYFCASSHPSNGAHSGTEAFFGQGTRLTVV.

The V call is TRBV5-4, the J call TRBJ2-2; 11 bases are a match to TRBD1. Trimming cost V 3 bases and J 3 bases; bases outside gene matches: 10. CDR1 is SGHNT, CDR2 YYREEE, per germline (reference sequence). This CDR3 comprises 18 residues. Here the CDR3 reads CASSWDRRTGGYTGELFF. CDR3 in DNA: TGTGCCAGCAGCTGGGACCGTCGGACAGGGGGCTACACCGGGGAGCTGTTTTTT. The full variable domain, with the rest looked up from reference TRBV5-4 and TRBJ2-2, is ETGVTQSPTHLIKTRGQQVTLRCSSQSGHNTVSWYQQALGQGPQFIFQYYREEENGRGNFPPRFSGLQFPNYSSELNVNALELDDSALYLCASSWDRRTGGYTGELFFGEGSRLTVL.

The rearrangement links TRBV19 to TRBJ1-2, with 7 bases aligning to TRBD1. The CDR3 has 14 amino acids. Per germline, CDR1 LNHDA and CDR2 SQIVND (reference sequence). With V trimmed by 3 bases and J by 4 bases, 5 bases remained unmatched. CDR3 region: CASSISGTAYGYTF. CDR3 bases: TGTGCCAGTAGTATTTCCGGGACAGCCTATGGCTACACCTTC.

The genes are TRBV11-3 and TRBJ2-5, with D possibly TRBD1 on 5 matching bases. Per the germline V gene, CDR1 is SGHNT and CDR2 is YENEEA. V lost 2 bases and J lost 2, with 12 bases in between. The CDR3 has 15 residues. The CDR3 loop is CASSLQGMEQETQYF. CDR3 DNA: TGTGCCAGCAGCTTACAGGGTATGGAACAAGAGACCCAGTACTTC.

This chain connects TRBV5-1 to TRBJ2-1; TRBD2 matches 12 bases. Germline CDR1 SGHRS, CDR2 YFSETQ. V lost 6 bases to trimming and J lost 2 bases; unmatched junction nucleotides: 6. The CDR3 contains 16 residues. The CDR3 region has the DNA TGCGCCAGCAAGACGCTAGCGGGGGGGGCCTACAATGAGCAGTTCTTC. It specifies CASKTLAGGAYNEQFF.

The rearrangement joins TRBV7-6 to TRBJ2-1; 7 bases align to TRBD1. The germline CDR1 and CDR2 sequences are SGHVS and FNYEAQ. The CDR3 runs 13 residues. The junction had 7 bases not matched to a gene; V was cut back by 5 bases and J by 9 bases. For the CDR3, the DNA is TGTGCCAGCAGCCCTGACAGGGCCCCTGAGCAGTTCTTC. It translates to CASSPDRAPEQFF.

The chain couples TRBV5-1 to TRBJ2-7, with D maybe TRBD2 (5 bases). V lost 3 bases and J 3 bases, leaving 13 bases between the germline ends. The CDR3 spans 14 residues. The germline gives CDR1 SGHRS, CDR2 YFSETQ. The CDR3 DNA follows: TGCGCCAGCAGCTCGAGGACTGGGAGCTACGAGCAGTACTTC. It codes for CASSSRTGSYEQYF.

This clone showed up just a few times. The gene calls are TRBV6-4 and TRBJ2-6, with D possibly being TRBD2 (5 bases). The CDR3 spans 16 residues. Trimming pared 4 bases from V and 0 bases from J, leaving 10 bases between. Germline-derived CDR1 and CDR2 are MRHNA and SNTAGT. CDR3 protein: CASSGTGISGANVLTF. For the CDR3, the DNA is TGTGCCAGCAGTGGGACTGGGATCTCTGGGGCCAACGTCCTGACTTTC.

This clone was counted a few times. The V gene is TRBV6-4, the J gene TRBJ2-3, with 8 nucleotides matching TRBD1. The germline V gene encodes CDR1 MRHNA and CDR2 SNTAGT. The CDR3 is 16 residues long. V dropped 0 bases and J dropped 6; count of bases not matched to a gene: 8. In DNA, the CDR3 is TGTGCCAGCAGTGACTCAAACGGACAGGGCGCTGATACGCAGTATTTT. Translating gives CASSDSNGQGADTQYF.

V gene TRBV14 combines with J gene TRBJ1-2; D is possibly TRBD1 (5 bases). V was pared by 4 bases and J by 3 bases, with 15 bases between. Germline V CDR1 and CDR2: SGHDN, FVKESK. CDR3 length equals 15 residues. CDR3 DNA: TGTGCCAGCAGCCCCTTGACAGCCCTGTACTATGGCTACACCTTC. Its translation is CASSPLTALYYGYTF. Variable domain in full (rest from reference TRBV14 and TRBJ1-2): EAGVTQFPSHSVIEKGQTVTLRCDPISGHDNLYWYRRVMGKEIKFLLHFVKESKQDESGMPNNRFLAERTGGTYSTLKVQPAELEDSGVYFCASSPLTALYYGYTFGSGTRLTVV.

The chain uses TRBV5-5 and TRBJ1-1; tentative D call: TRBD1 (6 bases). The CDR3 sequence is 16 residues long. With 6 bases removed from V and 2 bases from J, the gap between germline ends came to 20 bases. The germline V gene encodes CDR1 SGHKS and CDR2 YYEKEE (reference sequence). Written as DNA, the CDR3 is TGTGCCAGCACCCCTACGAGGGGGACGATAAACACTGAAGCTTTCTTT. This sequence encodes CASTPTRGTINTEAFF.

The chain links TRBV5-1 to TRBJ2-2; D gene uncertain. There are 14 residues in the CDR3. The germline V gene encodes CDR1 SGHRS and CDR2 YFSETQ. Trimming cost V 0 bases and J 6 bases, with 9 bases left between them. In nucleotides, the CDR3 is TGCGCCAGCAGCTTGGATGGGCCTCCCGGGGAGCTGTTTTTT. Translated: CASSLDGPPGELFF. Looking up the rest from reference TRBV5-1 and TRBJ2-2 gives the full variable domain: KAGVTQTPRYLIKTRGQQVTLSCSPISGHRSVSWYQQTPGQGLQFLFEYFSETQRNKGNFPGRFSGRQFSNSRSEMNVSTLELGDSALYLCASSLDGPPGELFFGEGSRLTVL.